The rows below give T cell receptor beta chains drawn from one sample of a study of blood T cell repertoires in COVID-19. Only in-frame clones appear in the TCRdb table, and some are missing; sequencing was by immunoSEQ multiplex PCR. The repertoire consists of about 83,000 clones, with roughly 86% occurring once and the leading ten covering roughly 8%. Sequencing input: peripheral blood. The origin of the receptors is a man aged 80 or over with active or convalescent COVID-19. Both conserved end residues are trimmed from each CDR3. Fields, in order: V gene, CDR3 protein.

>TRBV6-5
ASSYAGTGGPNEQF
>TRBV3-1/TRBV3-2
ASSQGTSGGSSYNEQF
>TRBV19
ASSTDRGTNSPLH
>TRBV15
ATSRNRVTNTEAF
>TRBV12-3/TRBV12-4
ARSRPGYGYT
>TRBV6-5
ASSYDRGSNTIY
>TRBV7-9
ASSLGFSGRALAKNIQY
>TRBV4-2
ASSQDRGGQGPLGYT
>TRBV14
ASSLQAGGTDTQY
>TRBV5-1
ATRATGDEKLF
>TRBV14
ASSQGGTRNTEAF
>TRBV10-2
ASSEKQGAAGETQY
>TRBV19
ASRTGVGYT
>TRBV28
ASSFSRASSGANVLT
>TRBV7-2
ASSLARNTEAF
>TRBV6-5
ASRGTGADQPQH
>TRBV7-3
ASSDRGGYGYT